What follows are 13 T cell receptor beta chains derived from one specimen sequenced in a study of T cell responses to AZD1222 COVID-19 vaccine. Libraries were prepared by immunoSEQ multiplex PCR; TCRdb keeps only in-frame clonotypes and omits some of them. The data contain 200,000 or so clones, about 90% of them singletons. The specimen comprised peripheral blood, sampled on day 0 of MenACWY control vaccination. These receptors all stem from an adult in good health.

The genes are TRBV12-3 or TRBV12-4 and TRBJ1-1, with D unclear. Trimming removed 1 base from V and 4 bases from J, with 7 bases in between. The CDR3 has 13 residues. Here the CDR3 DNA reads TGTGCCAGCAGTTTAGGGTCGGGCACTGAAGCTTTCTTT. Translating gives CASSLGSGTEAFF.

This clone was seen more than once but under ten times. The gene calls are TRBV24-1 and TRBJ2-5; the D gene is possibly TRBD2 (7 bases). V was pared by 8 bases and J by 0 bases, with 9 bases between. Germline V CDR1 and CDR2: KGHDR, SFDVKD. The CDR3 loop spans 13 amino acids. This CDR3 reads CATKGGNQETQYF. DNA for the CDR3: TGTGCCACCAAGGGGGGGAACCAAGAGACCCAGTACTTC.

Concerning this clone itself: This sample also contains other DNA sequences that code for the same CDR3. This chain joins TRBV12-3 or TRBV12-4 and TRBJ1-1; no definite D call. V shed 3 bases and J shed 1 base, with 6 bases lying between them. The CDR3 is 13 amino acids. The CDR3 DNA reads as TGTGCCAGCAGTTTCGGCGGGAACACTGAAGCTTTCTTT. This translates into CASSFGGNTEAFF.

The rearrangement uses TRBV28 and TRBJ1-4; D gene ambiguous. The CDR3 covers 15 residues. V gave up 7 bases and J gave up 6 bases, with 18 bases separating them. In germline, CDR1 is MDHEN, CDR2 SYDVKM. CDR3 protein: CASNRAPRAYEKLFF. The CDR3 DNA reads TGTGCCAGCAATCGGGCCCCCCGGGCTTATGAAAAACTGTTTTTT.

The V gene is TRBV11-3, the J gene TRBJ2-7; possibly TRBD1 or TRBD2 for D (5 bases each). Trimming removed 5 bases from V and 6 bases from J, with 17 bases in between. Germline CDR1 is SGHNT and CDR2 is YENEEA. The CDR3 spans 14 residues. The CDR3 sequence is CASSARRGEGEQYF. CDR3 DNA: TGTGCCAGCAGCGCCCGAAGGGGAGAAGGCGAGCAGTACTTC.

The chain has TRBV6-5 and TRBJ1-1, with a possible D match to TRBD1 (5 bases). Looked up from germline, CDR1 is MNHEY and CDR2 is SVGAGI. V lost 7 bases and J 7 bases, leaving 16 bases between the germline ends. CDR3 length equals 13 residues. The CDR3 loop is CASITTVGGEAFF. The CDR3 DNA reads TGTGCCAGCATCACAACCGTGGGGGGTGAAGCTTTCTTT.

CDR3 sequence: CASSRSGPYKGYTF. The CDR3 nucleotides read TGTGCCAGCAGCCGTTCCGGGCCTTATAAGGGCTACACCTTC. The V call is TRBV27, the J call TRBJ1-2; unclear D gene. Germline V gene sequence: CDR1 MNHEY, CDR2 SMNVEV (reference sequence). V was shortened by 6 bases and J by 8 bases, with 19 bases between the two germline ends. This CDR3 has 14 residues.

The chain carries TRBV9 and TRBJ2-5, with 11 nucleotides matching TRBD1. The CDR3 is made up of 15 amino acids. CDR1 SGDLS and CDR2 YYNGEE come from the germline V gene. V was clipped by 3 bases and J by 4 bases; unmatched bases: 5. The CDR3 sequence: CASSGEGQGAETQYF. CDR3 DNA: TGTGCCAGCAGCGGCGAAGGACAGGGGGCAGAGACCCAGTACTTC.

The chain couples TRBV29-1 to TRBJ1-1, with D tentatively TRBD1 (6 bases). V lost 5 bases and J 4 bases, leaving 14 bases between the germline ends. This CDR3 contains 13 residues. Germline CDR1 SQVTM, CDR2 ANQGSEA. CDR3 sequence (DNA): TGCAGCGTTTCAACCCAAGGGGGCACTGAAGCTTTCTTT. Protein product: CSVSTQGGTEAFF.

The chain combines TRBV19 with TRBJ1-4, with D possibly being TRBD1 (5 bases). Deletions cut 3 bases from V and 7 bases from J, with 12 bases between. Germline V lookup: CDR1 LNHDA, CDR2 SQIVND (reference sequence). This CDR3 region has 14 residues. CDR3 amino acids: CASSIPGGGEKLFF. The CDR3 nucleotides are TGTGCCAGTAGTATCCCCGGGGGAGGTGAAAAACTGTTTTTT.

The J gene is TRBJ2-3, the V gene TRBV28, with 7 bases matching TRBD2. Germline-derived CDR1 and CDR2 are MDHEN and SYDVKM. This CDR3 contains 13 residues. The ends lost 5 bases at V and 5 bases at J; junction bases unmatched: 4. The CDR3 bases are TGTGCCAGCAGTCGTGGGGGGGGAGATACGCAGTATTTT. This encodes CASSRGGGDTQYF.

This sequence joins TRBV6-2 or TRBV6-3 and TRBJ1-5, with D tentatively TRBD1 (6 bases). Germline loops: CDR1 MNHEY, CDR2 SVGEGT. CDR3 size: 15 residues. The ends were cut back, 5 bases at V and 7 bases at J, with 18 bases in the middle. The CDR3 reads CASSALGGSGQPQHF. CDR3 in DNA: TGTGCCAGCAGTGCCCTTGGGGGCTCAGGGCAGCCCCAGCATTTT.

V is TRBV28 and J is TRBJ1-1; a weak D match, TRBD1 (5 bases). Germline CDR1 is MDHEN and CDR2 is SYDVKM. Trimming cost V 2 bases and J 4 bases, with 14 bases left between them. The CDR3 has 15 amino acids. CDR3: CASSLELRGGTEAFF. The CDR3 region has the DNA TGTGCCAGCAGTTTAGAACTTCGGGGCGGCACTGAAGCTTTCTTT.